This T cell receptor beta chain emerged from a study of cytomegalovirus exposure and HLA in healthy donors. Study at large: Early released data comprised around 80 million unique TCRs from HLA-typed donors. The study's findings and limits: Later work associated 17,000 or so TCR beta sequences with HLA alleles at 0.05 false discovery rate. Diagnosis of cytomegalovirus status made by the classifier reportedly showed high specificity and sensitivity. In most subjects, TCR beta sequences reportedly gave accurate predictions of HLA-A and HLA-B alleles.

To note about this clone: Its matching antigen is unknown.

The CDR3 is 12 residues long. Looked up from germline, CDR1 is LNHNV and CDR2 is YYDKDF (reference sequence). Trimming took off 1 base at V and 5 bases at J, with 6 bases between the two ends. Researchers ran the PCR with 60 Vbeta and 13 Jbeta primers. Some clones are missing from TCRdb's copy, which holds only in-frame ones; the method was immunoSEQ multiplex PCR. The sample consists of around 100,000 clones, less than 80% of them appearing once. The sample taken for sequencing was PBMCs. This receptor was taken from a middle-aged woman in good health and CMV-seronegative. The chain recombines TRBV15 with TRBJ2-7, with D possibly matching TRBD2 (6 bases). The CDR3 loop is CATSRGGDEQYF. In nucleotides, the CDR3 is TGTGCCACCAGCAGAGGGGGGGACGAGCAGTACTTC.